What follows describes a single T cell receptor beta chain. This record belongs to a study of STAT5B mutations in CD4+ large granular lymphocyte leukemia. The CDR3 runs to 10 residues. V was clipped by 4 bases and J by 9 bases, with 7 bases between them. The germline gives CDR1 DFQATT, CDR2 SNEGSKA (reference sequence). The method was immunoSEQ multiplex PCR; TCRdb's version includes in-frame clones alone and lacks a portion of them. Among about 33,000 clones, about four fifths were seen once, and the ten largest hold 3.5% to 5%. The chain joins TRBV20-1 to TRBJ2-1; D is unclear. The specimen sequenced was CD4+ T cells from blood buffy coats. This receptor was obtained from a human donor in good health. The CDR3 nucleotides read TGCAGTGCTACGCTAAGTGAGCAGTTCTTC. Translated: CSATLSEQFF.